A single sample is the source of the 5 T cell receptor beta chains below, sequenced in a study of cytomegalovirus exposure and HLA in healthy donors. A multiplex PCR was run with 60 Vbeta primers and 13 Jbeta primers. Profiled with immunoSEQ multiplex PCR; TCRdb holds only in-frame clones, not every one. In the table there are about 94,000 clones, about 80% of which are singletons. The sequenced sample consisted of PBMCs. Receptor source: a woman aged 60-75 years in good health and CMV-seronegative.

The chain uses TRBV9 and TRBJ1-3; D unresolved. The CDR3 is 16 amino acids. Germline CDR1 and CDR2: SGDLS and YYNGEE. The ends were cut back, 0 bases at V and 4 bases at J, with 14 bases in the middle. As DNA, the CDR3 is TGTGCCAGCAGCGTAGGTACGGTAGACTACGGAAACACCATATATTTT. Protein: CASSVGTVDYGNTIYF.

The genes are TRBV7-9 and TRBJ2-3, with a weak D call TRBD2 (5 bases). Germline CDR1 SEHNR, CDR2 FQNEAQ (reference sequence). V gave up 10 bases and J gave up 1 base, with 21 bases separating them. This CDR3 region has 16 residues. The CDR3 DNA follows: TGTGCCATCACTCCTGCCTCCCGGGAACGCACAGATACGCAGTATTTT. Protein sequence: CAITPASRERTDTQYF.

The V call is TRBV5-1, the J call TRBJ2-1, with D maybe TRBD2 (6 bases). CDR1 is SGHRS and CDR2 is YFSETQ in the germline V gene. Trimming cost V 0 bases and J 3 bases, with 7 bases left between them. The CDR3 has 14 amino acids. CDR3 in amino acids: CASSLGGGYNEQFF. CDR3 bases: TGCGCCAGCAGCTTGGGGGGAGGCTACAATGAGCAGTTCTTC.

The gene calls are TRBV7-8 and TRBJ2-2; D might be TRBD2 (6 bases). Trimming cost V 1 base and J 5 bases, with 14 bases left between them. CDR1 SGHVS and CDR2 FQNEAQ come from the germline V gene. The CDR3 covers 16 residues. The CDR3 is CASSLVLGGGTGELFF. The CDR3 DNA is TGTGCCAGCAGCTTAGTTTTGGGGGGAGGTACCGGGGAGCTGTTTTTT.

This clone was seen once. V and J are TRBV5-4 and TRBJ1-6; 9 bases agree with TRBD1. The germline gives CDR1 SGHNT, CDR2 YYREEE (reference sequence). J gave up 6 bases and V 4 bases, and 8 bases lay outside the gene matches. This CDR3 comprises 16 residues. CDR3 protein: CASSSPGQGTNSPLHF. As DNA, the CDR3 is TGTGCCAGCAGCAGCCCGGGACAGGGAACTAATTCACCCCTCCACTTT.